The T cell receptor (beta chain) described here comes from a study of memory CD4+ T cells and cytomegalovirus serostatus (dated by TCRdb to between 2018 and 2021). In the study overall: The cohort included approximately 35 healthy adults from Belgium, of whom 9 were CMV seropositive and some 24 were CMV seronegative. To replicate a published TCR-based CMV serostatus classifier, the researchers sequenced the CD4+ memory TCRbeta repertoires of a Belgian cohort whose cytomegalovirus serostatus was known. The investigation overall reported the following: On the Belgian cohort, the classifier based on the original framework reached a median bootstrapped AUC of approximately 0.95, with a 95% CI of 0.76-1.00. For predicting CMV serostatus, the median bootstrapped AUC was about 0.96 using the original framework and about 0.9 using a US-trained random forest. Only CD4+CD45RO+ memory cells were sequenced, in contrast to the original study, which included naive and memory CD4+ and CD8+ populations. Among the 150 or so previously reported CMV-associated TCRbeta sequences, about 71 showed up in the CD4+ memory repertoires, with each one found in between one and five individuals. The results were interpreted as suggesting that the CMV-associated TCR signature is largely present in the CD4+ memory repertoire.

A FACSAria II was used to sort memory CD4+ T cells, defined as single viable CD3+CD4+CD8-CD45RO+ cells. CMV serostatus was determined with a Roche Elecsys assay detecting serum IgG against CMV pp150, pp28, p38 and p52. Once the samples were thawed, total CD4+ T cells were enriched through positive selection using CD4 magnetic microbeads. The samples came from a separate study whose specific focus was interrogating the CD4+ T cell memory repertoire. Peripheral blood mononuclear cells were isolated and cryopreserved according to standard operating procedures, and serum was stored at -80 degrees C. Staining used CD3-PerCP (BW264/56), CD4-APC (RPA-T4), CD45RO-PE (UCHT1) and CD8-Pacific Orange (3B5) antibodies, with Sytox blue excluding non-viable cells. Of note for this clone: Its antigen is still unknown. The sample holds no much larger clone one base away, and base qualities are not on file.

V and J are truncated by 6 bases and 1 base respectively, leaving an intervening sequence of 13 bases. CDR1 and CDR2, looked up from the germline V gene, are SGHTA and FQGTGA. The CDR3 runs 15 residues from the cysteine to the phenylalanine. Only the CDR3 portion is preserved as DNA: 45 bases, with reading frame beginning at the first base. The Quick-DNA Microprep Kit was used to extract genomic DNA from the sorted cells. Amplification of TCRbeta DNA was done with the immunoSEQ hsTCRbeta kit, following the protocol from the manufacturer. An Illumina MiSeq instrument was used to sequence the TCRbeta libraries. On the authors' methods: Removing out-of-frame sequences left approximately 2,000,000 distinct TCRbeta sequences, an average of approximately 61,000 per individual. Each individual was scored by the count of around 160 previously reported CMV-associated TCRbeta sequences and the total productive distinct TCRbeta count. A beta-binomial model was reimplemented in Python, and scikit-learn random forests with default parameters were trained on US cohort data. On the Belgian cohort, classifier performance was reported as the median AUC, along with percentile confidence intervals, across 10,000 bootstrap iterations. TCRdb obtained this table from immuneACCESS and retained in-frame rearrangements with V and J assigned. These tables miss some clones; where compared with another copy, unresolved V genes account for less than half of the shortfall, and the remainder is unexplained. From that table come the V and J calls and clone size; the DNA was used to work out D and trimming. Within this sample are more than 35,000 clones, with 65% to 80% of them counted one time only. The ten biggest clones cover over 4.5% of the sample.

This clonotype was sampled from an adult in good health and CMV-seropositive. The V and J segments used are TRBV7-3 and TRBJ1-5, and possibly TRBD1, on 5 matching bases. What was sequenced was memory CD4+ T cells from blood. The CDR3 region: CASRLQGDSNQPQHF. The DNA reads as follows: TGTGCCAGCAGGCTTCAGGGAGACAGCAATCAGCCCCAGCATTTT.